The clone carrying this T cell receptor (beta chain) was seen only a few times. Its antigen is not known. Use of 60 Vbeta and 13 Jbeta primers characterized the PCR. Using immunoSEQ multiplex PCR, the repertoire was profiled, and TCRdb retains in-frame clones only, with some absent. The data hold around 85,000 clones, with approximately 80% observed a single time. These data are taken from a study of cytomegalovirus exposure and HLA in healthy donors. Study results and caveats: Among donors in an Asian-associated ancestry cluster, a later analysis reportedly found fewer N-insertions than the roughly 700-donor mean.

The CDR3 runs to 15 residues. Germline trimming cut 1 base from V and 6 bases from J; bases unmatched to any gene: 3. CDR1 is LGHNA, CDR2 YNFKEQ, per germline. The source material was PBMCs. The chain combines TRBV4-2 with TRBJ2-1, with 10 bases matching TRBD2. The receptor comes from a woman aged 50 to 65 in good health and CMV-seropositive. CDR3 nucleotides: TGTGCCAGCAGCCAAGTGGAGCGGGGGGGCAATGAGCAGTTCTTC. Translated, it gives CASSQVERGGNEQFF.